This T cell receptor (beta chain) is from a study of regulatory T cells in long-lasting Graves disease. The CDR3 is 15 residues long. The germline V and J ends were trimmed by 3 bases and 0 bases, with 9 bases remaining between them. Germline CDR1 is DFQATT and CDR2 is SNEGSKA (reference sequence). Arm-PCR of CDR3 regions and iRepertoire HTBI primers were used to build TCR beta libraries. TCRdb reanalysed the multiplex PCR reads using MiXCR and keeps one entry per CDR3 protein. Of 380,000 or so distinct CDR3 sequences listed, roughly 16% were seen once; the top ten hold just over 20%. The time point here: newly diagnosed GD, antithyroid drugs for less than 3 months. PBMC RNA was the source of the TCR library. These data also formed part of another study, on T cells in Graves' hyperthyroidism and ophthalmopathy.

Sequenced here: peripheral blood mononuclear cells (PBMCs), sampled at new diagnosis, from a patient treated with antithyroid drugs. The clonotype was recovered from a woman under 30 with Graves disease. The chain links TRBV20-1 to TRBJ2-6, with D maybe TRBD1 (5 bases). CDR3 coding DNA: TGCAGTGCTAGGCGACAGAGCTCTGGGGCCAACGTCCTGACTTTC. This encodes CSARRQSSGANVLTF.